Presented here are 2 T cell receptor beta chains from one specimen sequenced in a study of blood T cells in healthy people across ages. Primers used in a second PCR of roughly 7 to 12 cycles were a sample-barcoded 5' primer and a J-beta primer mix. A single record per CDR3 protein comes from TCRdb applying MiXCR to the 5' RACE reads. The table lists around 1.5 million distinct CDR3 sequences, around 36% of them singletons. Sequencing was done on a sample of blood. Receptors originate from a young woman in good health.

J is TRBJ2-5 and V is TRBV20-1; D possibly corresponds to TRBD2 (5 bases). The tail of the sequence fits TRBJ2-1 better, so the J call may be wrong. CDR1 and CDR2 from the germline V gene are DFQATT and SNEGSKA (reference sequence). The CDR3 extends over 14 amino acids. The CDR3 nucleotides read TGCAGTGCTGGACCTCGGGGTAACCAAGAGACCCAGTTCTTC. Translating gives CSAGPRGNQETQFF.

CDR3 protein: CASSLSAGTSIADTQYF. CDR3 nucleotides: TGTGCCAGCAGCCTAAGCGCAGGGACTAGCATCGCAGATACGCAGTATTTT. The chain carries TRBV4-2 and TRBJ2-3; TRBD2 aligns across 9 bases. CDR3 length: 17 amino acids. Germline V gene sequence: CDR1 LGHNA, CDR2 YNFKEQ. V shed 4 bases, J shed 4 bases, and the junction held 12 bases outside the gene matches.